This TCR beta chain was retrieved from a study of T cell repertoires in cytomegalovirus infection (dated by TCRdb to between 2018 and 2021). In terms of the full investigation: Recently identified HLA-C-restricted CMV epitopes, whose presentation resists viral immunomodulation, were targeted by peptide stimulations together with well-studied HLA-B-restricted epitopes. Donor HLA type was relevant to the analysis, as public TCR beta signatures indicated carriage of CMV infection together with the matching HLA type. Study-wide conclusions, independent of this receptor: The ex vivo response was dominated by HLA-C-restricted CMV-specific TCR beta clonotypes, and the single most frequent clonotype in two of eight donors was supplied by these HLA-C-restricted clonotypes. In both this cohort and an independent cohort of 352 donors, the cumulative frequency of public TCR beta family members distinguished carriers of CMV infection plus the relevant HLA type.

Remarks on this clonotype: Its antigen specificity is not known. No qualities accompany the bases; no much larger clone lies one base away.

The sequencer listed for this sample is Illumina HiSeq 1500. TCRdb reran the public reads through fastp at Q25 and MiXCR, keeping productive beta chains. Under each unique CDR3 protein, matching rows form one entry showing the most common genes and DNA. This sample gives around 430,000 distinct CDR3 sequences in total; roughly 42% of them show up just once. Jointly, the top ten make up around 45% of the sample. Taken with the paper, the label for treatment or condition translates to: in vitro stimulation with specific CMV peptide epitopes to enrich CMV-specific T cells. Sequenced here: cultured PBMCs, sampled from culture after CMV antigen stimulation. The TCR comes from a human donor in good health (CMV status not recorded). Some clones in this sample may be carry-over from other donors' samples.

CDR3 protein: CASSPSSGRVYNEQFF. The sequenced DNA is TGTGCCAGCAGCCCGTCTAGCGGGAGGGTTTACAATGAGCAGTTCTTC. The chain joins TRBV11-2 to TRBJ2-1, with 12 central nucleotides matching TRBD2. Inclusive of the bounding cysteine and phenylalanine, the CDR3 is 16 residues long. Kept here is only the CDR3 DNA, which spans 48 bases and is read in frame from base 1. The V end gives up 5 bases and the J end 4 bases, leaving 6 bases in the junction not matched to a gene. The germline V gene sets CDR1 to SGHAT and CDR2 to FQNNGV.